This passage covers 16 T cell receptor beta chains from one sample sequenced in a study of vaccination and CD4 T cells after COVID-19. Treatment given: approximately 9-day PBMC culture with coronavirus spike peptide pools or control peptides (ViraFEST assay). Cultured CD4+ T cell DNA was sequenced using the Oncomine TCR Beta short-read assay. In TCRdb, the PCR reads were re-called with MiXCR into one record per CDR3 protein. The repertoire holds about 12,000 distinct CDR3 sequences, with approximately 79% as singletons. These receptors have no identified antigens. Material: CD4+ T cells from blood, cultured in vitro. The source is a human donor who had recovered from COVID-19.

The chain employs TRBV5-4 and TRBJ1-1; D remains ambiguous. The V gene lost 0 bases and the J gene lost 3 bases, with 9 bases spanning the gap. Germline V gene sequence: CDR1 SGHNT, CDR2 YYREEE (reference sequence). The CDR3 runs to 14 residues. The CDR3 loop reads CASSLAAGDTEAFF. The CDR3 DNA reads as TGTGCCAGCAGCTTGGCAGCCGGGGACACTGAAGCTTTCTTT. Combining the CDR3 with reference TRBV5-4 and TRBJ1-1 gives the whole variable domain ETGVTQSPTHLIKTRGQQVTLRCSSQSGHNTVSWYQQALGQGPQFIFQYYREEENGRGNFPPRFSGLQFPNYSSELNVNALELDDSALYLCASSLAAGDTEAFFGQGTRLTVV.

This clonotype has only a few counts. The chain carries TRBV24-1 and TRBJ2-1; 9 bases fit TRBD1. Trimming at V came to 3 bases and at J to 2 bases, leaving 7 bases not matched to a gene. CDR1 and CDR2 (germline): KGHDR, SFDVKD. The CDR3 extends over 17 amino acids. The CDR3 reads CATSDTADRGPYNEQFF. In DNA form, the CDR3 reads TGTGCCACCAGTGATACCGCGGACAGGGGCCCCTACAATGAGCAGTTCTTC.

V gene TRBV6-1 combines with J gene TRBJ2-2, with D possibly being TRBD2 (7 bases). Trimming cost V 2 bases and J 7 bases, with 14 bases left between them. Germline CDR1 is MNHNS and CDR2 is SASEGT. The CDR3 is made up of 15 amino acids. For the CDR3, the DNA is TGTGCCAGCAGTGAAAGTGAGGGGGAGGGCGGGGAGCTGTTTTTT. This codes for CASSESEGEGGELFF.

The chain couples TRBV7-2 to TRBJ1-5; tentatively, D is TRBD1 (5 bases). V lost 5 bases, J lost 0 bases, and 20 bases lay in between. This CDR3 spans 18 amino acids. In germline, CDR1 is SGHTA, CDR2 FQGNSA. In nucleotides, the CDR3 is TGTGCCAGCAGCCCTAGGGCGAGGGACCCATATAGCAATCAGCCCCAGCATTTT. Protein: CASSPRARDPYSNQPQHF.

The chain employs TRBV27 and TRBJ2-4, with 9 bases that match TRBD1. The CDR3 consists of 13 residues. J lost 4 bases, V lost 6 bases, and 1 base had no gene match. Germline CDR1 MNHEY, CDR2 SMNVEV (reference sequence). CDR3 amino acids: CASSGTGKNIQYF. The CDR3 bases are TGTGCCAGCAGCGGGACAGGGAAAAACATTCAGTACTTC.

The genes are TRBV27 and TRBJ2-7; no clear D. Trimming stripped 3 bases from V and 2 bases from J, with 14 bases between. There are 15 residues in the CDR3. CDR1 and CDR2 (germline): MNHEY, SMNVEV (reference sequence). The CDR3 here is CASSLGSRGTYEQYF. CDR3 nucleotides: TGTGCCAGCAGTTTGGGCTCCCGCGGAACCTACGAGCAGTACTTC.

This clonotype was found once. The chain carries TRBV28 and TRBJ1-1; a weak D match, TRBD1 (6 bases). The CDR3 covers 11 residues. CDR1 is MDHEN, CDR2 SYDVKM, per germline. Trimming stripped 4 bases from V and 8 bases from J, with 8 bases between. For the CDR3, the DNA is TGTGCCAGCAGTTCGGGGACAGAAGCTTTCTTT. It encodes CASSSGTEAFF. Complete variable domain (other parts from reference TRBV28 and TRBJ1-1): DVKVTQSSRYLVKRTGEKVFLECVQDMDHENMFWYRQDPGLGLRLIYFSYDVKMKEKGDIPEGYSVSREKKERFSLILESASTNQTSMYLCASSSGTEAFFGQGTRLTVV.

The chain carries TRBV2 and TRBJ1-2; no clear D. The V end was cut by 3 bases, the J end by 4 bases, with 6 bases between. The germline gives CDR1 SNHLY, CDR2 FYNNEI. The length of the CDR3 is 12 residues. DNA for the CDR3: TGTGCCAGCAGTGAGCTGAGCTATGGCTACACCTTC. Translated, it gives CASSELSYGYTF.

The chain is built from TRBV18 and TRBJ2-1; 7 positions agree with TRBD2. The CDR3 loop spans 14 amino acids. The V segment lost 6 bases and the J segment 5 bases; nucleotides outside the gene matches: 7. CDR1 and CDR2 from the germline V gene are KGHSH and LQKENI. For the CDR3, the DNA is TGTGCCAGCTCCACGGCTAGCGGAGACAATGAGCAGTTCTTC. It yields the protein CASSTASGDNEQFF.

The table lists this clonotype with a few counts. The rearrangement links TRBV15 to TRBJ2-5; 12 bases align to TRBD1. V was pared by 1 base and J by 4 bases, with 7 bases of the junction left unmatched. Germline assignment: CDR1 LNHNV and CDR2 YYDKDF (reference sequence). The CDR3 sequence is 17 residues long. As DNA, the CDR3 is TGTGCCACCAGCAGAGGCGGGACAGGGGGCTCGGGAGAGACCCAGTACTTC. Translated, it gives CATSRGGTGGSGETQYF.

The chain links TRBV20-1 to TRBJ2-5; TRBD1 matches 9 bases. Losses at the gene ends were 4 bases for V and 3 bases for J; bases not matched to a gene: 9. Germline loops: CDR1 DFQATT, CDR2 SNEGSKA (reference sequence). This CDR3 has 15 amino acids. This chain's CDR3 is CSAIPPGTGKETQYF. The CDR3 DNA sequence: TGCAGTGCTATCCCTCCCGGGACAGGGAAAGAGACCCAGTACTTC.

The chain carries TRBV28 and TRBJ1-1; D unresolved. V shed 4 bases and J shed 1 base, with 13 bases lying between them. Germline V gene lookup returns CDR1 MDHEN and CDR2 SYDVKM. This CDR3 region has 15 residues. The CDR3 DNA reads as TGTGCCAGCAGTTACTTGACGACGACGAACACTGAAGCTTTCTTT. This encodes CASSYLTTTNTEAFF.

The CDR3 is CASRTGGAHGYTF. The DNA for the CDR3 is TGTGCCAGCAGGACTGGGGGGGCCCATGGCTACACCTTC. The chain links TRBV6-1 to TRBJ1-2, with D perhaps matching TRBD1 (6 bases). The V gene lost 6 bases and the J gene lost 6 bases, with 14 bases spanning the gap. Germline lookup yields CDR1 MNHNS and CDR2 SASEGT. The CDR3 totals 13 residues.

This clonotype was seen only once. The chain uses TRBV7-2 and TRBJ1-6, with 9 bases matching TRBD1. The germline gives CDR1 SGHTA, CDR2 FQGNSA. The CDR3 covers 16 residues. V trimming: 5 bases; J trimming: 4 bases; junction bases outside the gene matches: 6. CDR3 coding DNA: TGTGCCAGCAGCACACGACAGGGGGGATATAATTCACCCCTCCACTTT. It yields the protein CASSTRQGGYNSPLHF.

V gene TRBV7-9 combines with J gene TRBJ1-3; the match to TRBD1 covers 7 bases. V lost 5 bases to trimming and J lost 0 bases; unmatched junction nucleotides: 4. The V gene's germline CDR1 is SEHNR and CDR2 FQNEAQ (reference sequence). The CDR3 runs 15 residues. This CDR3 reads CASSPDRNSGNTIYF. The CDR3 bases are TGTGCCAGCAGCCCGGACAGGAACTCTGGAAACACCATATATTTT. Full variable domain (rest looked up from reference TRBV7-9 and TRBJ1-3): DTGVSQNPRHKITKRGQNVTFRCDPISEHNRLYWYRQTLGQGPEFLTYFQNEAQLEKSRLLSDRFSAERPKGSFSTLEIQRTEQGDSAMYLCASSPDRNSGNTIYFGEGSWLTVV.

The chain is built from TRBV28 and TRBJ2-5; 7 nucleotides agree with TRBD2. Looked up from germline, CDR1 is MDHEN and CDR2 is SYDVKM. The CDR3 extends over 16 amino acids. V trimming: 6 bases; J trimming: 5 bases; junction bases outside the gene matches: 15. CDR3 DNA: TGTGCCAGCAGCCACAACTGGGGGAGGGTTGGGGAGACCCAGTACTTC. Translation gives CASSHNWGRVGETQYF.